The 3 T cell receptor beta chains below all came from one sample that was sequenced in a study of cytomegalovirus exposure and HLA in healthy donors. Researchers ran the PCR with 60 Vbeta and 13 Jbeta primers. TCRdb keeps only in-frame clones here, not all; method: immunoSEQ multiplex PCR. Among some 100,000 clones listed, around three quarters were seen once. The specimen sequenced was PBMCs. The receptors stem from a female donor in good health and CMV-seropositive.

The sample holds one count of this clone. This sequence joins TRBV15 and TRBJ2-3; 8 bases map to TRBD2. CDR3 length: 16 amino acids. Germline CDR1 LNHNV, CDR2 YYDKDF (reference sequence). V was clipped by 3 bases and J by 3 bases; unmatched bases: 8. The DNA for the CDR3 is TGTGCCACCAGCAGCTTGGGTAGCGGGGCGACAGATACGCAGTATTTT. Its protein is CATSSLGSGATDTQYF.

The rearrangement joins TRBV14 to TRBJ2-1, with D possibly matching TRBD1 (6 bases). The CDR3 sequence is 13 residues long. V was pared by 0 bases and J by 10 bases, with 10 bases between. Germline CDR1 is SGHDN and CDR2 is FVKESK. CDR3 in amino acids: CASSQDFRGEQFF. The CDR3 DNA sequence: TGTGCCAGCAGCCAAGATTTTAGGGGGGAGCAGTTCTTC.

CDR3 sequence reads: CASSPDRVNEKLFF. Here the CDR3 DNA reads TGTGCCAGCAGTCCGGACAGGGTAAATGAAAAACTGTTTTTT. This chain joins TRBV2 and TRBJ1-4, with 8 bases identical to TRBD1. The CDR3 is 14 residues long. Per the germline V gene, CDR1 is SNHLY and CDR2 is FYNNEI. The J segment lost 5 bases and the V segment lost 5 bases, leaving 4 bases of the junction unmatched.